This is a list of T cell receptor beta chains from one sample in a study of radiation and T cells in renal cell carcinoma. TCRdb's table, derived via immunoSEQ multiplex PCR, lists solely in-frame clones and lacks some. The sample includes some 100,000 clones, about 79% of them seen just once. The starting material was blood, obtained from a patient whose treatment included radiotherapy and nephrectomy. These receptors were collected from a man aged 55 to 70 with renal cell carcinoma. The CDR3 runs from the conserved cysteine through the conserved F or W. The D gene is left open where the match is weak. Only some rows state a clone size, as once, few, many or a class for expanded clones.

abundance: .; j_gene: TRBJ2-3; d_gene: .; v_gene: TRBV7-2; CDR3nt: TGTGCCAGCAGCCTCCAACTTACCTCTAGCACAGATACGCAGTATTTT; CDR3aa: CASSLQLTSSTDTQYF
abundance: .; j_gene: TRBJ2-7; d_gene: .; v_gene: TRBV11-2; CDR3nt: TGTGCCAGCAGCTTAGGCCCCCGCGAGCAGTACTTC; CDR3aa: CASSLGPREQYF
abundance: .; j_gene: TRBJ2-1; d_gene: TRBD2; v_gene: TRBV7-9; CDR3nt: TGTGCCAGCAGCTACCGGGGACTAGCGGATGAGCAGTTCTTC; CDR3aa: CASSYRGLADEQFF
abundance: .; j_gene: TRBJ2-3; d_gene: .; v_gene: TRBV5-1; CDR3nt: TGCGCCAGCAGCATCTTAGGGGCCACAGATACGCAGTATTTT; CDR3aa: CASSILGATDTQYF
abundance: once; j_gene: TRBJ2-5; d_gene: .; v_gene: TRBV11-2; CDR3nt: TGTGCCAGCAGCTTCGGGAGTGGAGAGACCCAGTACTTC; CDR3aa: CASSFGSGETQYF
abundance: .; j_gene: TRBJ1-5; d_gene: .; v_gene: TRBV7-9; CDR3nt: TGTGCCAGCAGCGAGGGGGAGGTTCAGCCCCAGCATTTT; CDR3aa: CASSEGEVQPQHF
abundance: .; j_gene: TRBJ1-1; d_gene: TRBD1; v_gene: TRBV9; CDR3nt: TGTGCCAGCAGCCAACTCCCGACAGGGGAAGCTTTCTTT; CDR3aa: CASSQLPTGEAFF
abundance: .; j_gene: TRBJ2-1; d_gene: TRBD1; v_gene: TRBV5-1; CDR3nt: TGCGCCAGCAGACCCGCCGGGACAGGACTTAATGAGCAGTTCTTC; CDR3aa: CASRPAGTGLNEQFF
abundance: .; j_gene: TRBJ1-5; d_gene: .; v_gene: TRBV5-1; CDR3nt: TGCGCCAGCAGCTTGGTTCCAGGGGCGAGCAATCAGCCCCAGCATTTT; CDR3aa: CASSLVPGASNQPQHF
abundance: .; j_gene: TRBJ1-1; d_gene: .; v_gene: TRBV4-1; CDR3nt: TGCGCCAGCAGGGCCCCAGGAGGTATAGGAGCTTTCTTT; CDR3aa: CASRAPGGIGAFF
abundance: many; j_gene: TRBJ2-1; d_gene: .; v_gene: TRBV27; CDR3nt: TGTGCCAGCAGTTTTCCCAACCAGGGGATGCAGCACTCCTACAATGAGCAGTTCTTC; CDR3aa: CASSFPNQGMQHSYNEQFF
abundance: few; j_gene: TRBJ2-3; d_gene: .; v_gene: TRBV28; CDR3nt: TGTGCCAGCAGCCCGAGGGGCACAGATACGCAGTATTTT; CDR3aa: CASSPRGTDTQYF
abundance: .; j_gene: TRBJ2-5; d_gene: TRBD2; v_gene: TRBV7-2; CDR3nt: TGTGCCAGCAGCTTCCGCGGACTAGCGGGAGCGAGCTTGGGAGAGACCCAGTACTTC; CDR3aa: CASSFRGLAGASLGETQYF
abundance: .; j_gene: TRBJ1-5; d_gene: .; v_gene: TRBV11-2; CDR3nt: TGTGCCAGCAGCTTAGGGCACCGGGACCCTAATCAGCCCCAGCATTTT; CDR3aa: CASSLGHRDPNQPQHF
abundance: .; j_gene: TRBJ2-2; d_gene: .; v_gene: TRBV6-5; CDR3nt: TGTGCCAGCAGTTATCTGCCAGGGAGGACCGGGGAGCTGTTTTTT; CDR3aa: CASSYLPGRTGELFF
abundance: .; j_gene: TRBJ2-7; d_gene: TRBD2; v_gene: TRBV6-1; CDR3nt: TGTGCCAGCAGCGTTAGCGGGAGCGCCTACGAGCAGTACTTC; CDR3aa: CASSVSGSAYEQYF
abundance: .; j_gene: TRBJ2-5; d_gene: .; v_gene: TRBV7-9; CDR3nt: TGTGCCAGCAGCATGCGGGATACCCAAGAGACCCAGTACTTC; CDR3aa: CASSMRDTQETQYF
abundance: .; j_gene: TRBJ2-3; d_gene: .; v_gene: TRBV11-1; CDR3nt: TGTGCCAGCAGCTTACTGCAGGGAACAGATACGCAGTATTTT; CDR3aa: CASSLLQGTDTQYF
abundance: .; j_gene: TRBJ2-5; d_gene: .; v_gene: TRBV5-1; CDR3nt: TGCGCCAGCAGCTGGTATCAGGGGGGGGAGACCCAGTACTTC; CDR3aa: CASSWYQGGETQYF
abundance: once; j_gene: TRBJ1-2; d_gene: .; v_gene: TRBV7-9; CDR3nt: TGTGCCAGCAGCTTAGTCAACGGGTATGGCTACACCTTC; CDR3aa: CASSLVNGYGYTF
abundance: .; j_gene: TRBJ1-2; d_gene: .; v_gene: TRBV19; CDR3nt: TGTGCCAGTACCCAATTGGGGTATCGGGGCTACACCTTC; CDR3aa: CASTQLGYRGYTF
abundance: .; j_gene: TRBJ2-7; d_gene: TRBD2; v_gene: TRBV9; CDR3nt: TGTGCCAGCAGCGCAACCGGGGGGGGGACCCCCTACGAGCAGTACTTC; CDR3aa: CASSATGGGTPYEQYF
abundance: .; j_gene: TRBJ1-1; d_gene: TRBD1; v_gene: TRBV10-2; CDR3nt: TGCGCCAGCACGGGGAACAGGGGGTCTACTGAAGCTTTCTTT; CDR3aa: CASTGNRGSTEAFF
abundance: .; j_gene: TRBJ2-2; d_gene: TRBD1; v_gene: TRBV4-2; CDR3nt: TGTGCCAGCAGCCAAGATATCGGACAGGGGTTGTTTACCGGGGAGCTGTTTTTT; CDR3aa: CASSQDIGQGLFTGELFF
abundance: .; j_gene: TRBJ2-7; d_gene: .; v_gene: TRBV19; CDR3nt: TGTGCCAGTAGTTTGACCGGGACAAGGACTCCCTACGAGCAGTACTTC; CDR3aa: CASSLTGTRTPYEQYF
abundance: .; j_gene: TRBJ1-1; d_gene: TRBD1; v_gene: TRBV11-3; CDR3nt: TGTGCCAGCAGCGGGACAGGGCGGGCGAACACTGAAGCTTTCTTT; CDR3aa: CASSGTGRANTEAFF